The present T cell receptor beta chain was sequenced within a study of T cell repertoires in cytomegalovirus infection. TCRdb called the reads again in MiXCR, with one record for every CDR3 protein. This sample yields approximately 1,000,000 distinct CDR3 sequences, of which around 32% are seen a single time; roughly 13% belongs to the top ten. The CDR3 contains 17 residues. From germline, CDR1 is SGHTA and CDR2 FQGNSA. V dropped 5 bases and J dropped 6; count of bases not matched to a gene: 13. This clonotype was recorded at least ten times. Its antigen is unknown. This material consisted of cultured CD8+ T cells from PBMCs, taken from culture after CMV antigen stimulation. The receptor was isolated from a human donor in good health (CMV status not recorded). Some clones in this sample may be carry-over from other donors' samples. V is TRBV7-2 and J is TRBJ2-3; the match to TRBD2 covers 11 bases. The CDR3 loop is CASSRLELAGVGDTQYF. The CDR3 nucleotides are TGTGCCAGCAGCCGCCTGGAACTAGCGGGGGTCGGGGATACGCAGTATTTT. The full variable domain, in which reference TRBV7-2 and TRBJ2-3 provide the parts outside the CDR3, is GAGVSQSPSNKVTEKGKDVELRCDPISGHTALYWYRQSLGQGLEFLIYFQGNSAPDKSGLPSDRFSAERTGGSVSTLTIQRTQQEDSAVYLCASSRLELAGVGDTQYFGPGTRLTVL.